This T cell receptor (beta chain) was recovered during a study of cytomegalovirus exposure and HLA in healthy donors. Overall study context: Some 85 million unique TCRs, all from HLA-typed donors, were included in an early release of the data. Study-level results: Being productive about 87% or about 30% of the time was typical of most TCR beta V segments in an earlier analysis. On later analysis, the bulk of CMV-associated TCR beta chains appeared to be HLA-restricted.

Notes on this clone: The antigen remains unidentified.

Healthy bone marrow donors made up the donor group. CDR1 MNHEY and CDR2 SVGAGI come from the germline V gene. CDR3 length equals 14 residues. V lost 4 bases and J lost 5, with 12 bases in between. PCR involved 60 Vbeta and 13 Jbeta primers. Libraries were prepared by immunoSEQ multiplex PCR; TCRdb keeps only in-frame clonotypes and omits some of them. This table has roughly 100,000 clones, around 86% appearing once. The sequenced sample was PBMCs. This clonotype was sampled from a female donor in good health and CMV-seropositive. This sequence joins TRBV6-5 and TRBJ1-5; TRBD1 is a possible D gene (5 bases). CDR3 sequence reads: CASSSSGFDQPQHF. The CDR3 nucleotides are TGTGCCAGCAGTTCATCAGGGTTTGATCAGCCCCAGCATTTT.